Shown below are 17 T cell receptor beta chains from a single sample sequenced in a study of T cell changes during pregnancy in multiple sclerosis. Produced via immunoSEQ multiplex PCR; TCRdb's table is partial and in-frame only. Altogether roughly 87,000 clones are present, 91% being singletons, with the ten largest covering 3.5%. Sequencing was performed on PBMCs, taken in the first trimester of pregnancy. The receptors here all came from a female donor in good health, serving as a control in a pregnancy study. Some clones in this sample may be carry-over from other donors' samples.

This chain's CDR3 is CASRSAGGTAKNIQYF. The CDR3 nucleotides read TGTGCCAGCAGATCAGCGGGGGGTACCGCCAAAAACATTCAGTACTTC. This chain connects TRBV27 to TRBJ2-4, with 9 bases matching TRBD2. The CDR3 contains 16 residues. The V and J ends lost 6 bases and 1 base, in that order; junction bases with no gene match: 7. The germline V gene encodes CDR1 MNHEY and CDR2 SMNVEV (reference sequence).

Turning to this clone: One end of the junction varies from germline; a read error may be responsible. The rearrangement links TRBV7-7 to TRBJ2-2; a possible D gene is TRBD1 (5 bases). This CDR3 region has 14 residues. The germline CDR1 and CDR2 sequences are SSHAT and FNYEAQ (reference sequence). CDR3 residues: CASSNRFKAGELFF. As DNA, the CDR3 is TGTGCTAGCAGCAACAGGTTCAAGGCCGGGGAGCTGTTTTTT.

The genes are TRBV6-5 and TRBJ2-3; D remains ambiguous. V lost 0 bases and J 6 bases, leaving 4 bases between the germline ends. The CDR3 is 12 amino acids. Germline CDR1 and CDR2: MNHEY and SVGAGI. CDR3 sequence reads: CASSYSRDTQYF. The DNA of the CDR3 is TGTGCCAGCAGTTACTCGAGGGATACGCAGTATTTT.

This chain connects TRBV18 to TRBJ2-7; D possibly corresponds to TRBD2 (5 bases). This CDR3 is 17 amino acids long. Germline CDR1 KGHSH, CDR2 LQKENI. Trimming pared 1 base from V and 3 bases from J, leaving 19 bases between. The CDR3 DNA is TGTGCCAGCTCACCACGTGGAAGCGGAAAATGGATCTACGAGCAGTACTTC. It encodes CASSPRGSGKWIYEQYF.

This clone was seen just once. The chain recombines TRBV7-3 with TRBJ2-1, with 9 bases matching TRBD2. Germline V CDR1 and CDR2: SGHTA, FQGTGA. This CDR3 is 14 amino acids long. V dropped 5 bases and J dropped 7; count of bases not matched to a gene: 6. CDR3: CASSRGGGRNEQFF. CDR3 bases: TGTGCCAGCAGCCGCGGGGGGGGGCGGAATGAGCAGTTCTTC.

V usage is TRBV5-8 and J usage is TRBJ2-4; TRBD1 agrees at 11 bases. Trimming took 6 bases from V and 5 from J; bases not matched to a gene: 4. The CDR3 is 14 residues long. Germline loops: CDR1 SGHTS, CDR2 YDEGEE. The DNA for the CDR3 is TGTGCCAGCACCCCGGGACAGGGGGAAAACATTCAGTACTTC. Its translation: CASTPGQGENIQYF. The entire variable domain, with the rest obtained from reference TRBV5-8 and TRBJ2-4, is as follows: EAGVTQSPTHLIKTRGQQATLRCSPISGHTSVYWYQQALGLGLQFLLWYDEGEERNRGNFPPRFSGRQFPNYSSELNVNALELEDSALYLCASTPGQGENIQYFGAGTRLSVL.

The chain has TRBV6-1 and TRBJ1-5, with TRBD1 matching over 9 bases. CDR1 MNHNS and CDR2 SASEGT come from the germline V gene. CDR3 length: 17 residues. Trimming took 3 bases from V and 7 from J; bases not matched to a gene: 13. The CDR3 is CASSDVGGQGFTQPQHF. CDR3 nucleotides: TGTGCCAGCAGTGATGTAGGGGGACAGGGATTTACCCAGCCCCAGCATTTT.

This chain connects TRBV7-3 to TRBJ2-1; D uncertain. This CDR3 region has 15 residues. Per germline, CDR1 SGHTA and CDR2 FQGTGA. V was clipped by 2 bases and J by 0 bases, with 8 bases between them. The CDR3: CASSLLSSSYNEQFF. Here the CDR3 DNA reads TGTGCCAGCAGCTTATTATCGAGCTCCTACAATGAGCAGTTCTTC.

The rearrangement links TRBV29-1 to TRBJ2-3; maybe TRBD2 (6 bases). Trimming removed 3 bases from V and 2 bases from J, with 9 bases in between. The CDR3 runs 13 residues. Looked up from germline, CDR1 is SQVTM and CDR2 is ANQGSEA. The DNA for the CDR3 is TGCAGCGTTGACGGGAGTCCCACAGATACGCAGTATTTT. It translates to CSVDGSPTDTQYF.

The V call is TRBV18, the J call TRBJ1-4; D is uncertain. CDR3 length: 13 amino acids. Germline CDR1 is KGHSH and CDR2 is LQKENI. V shed 6 bases and J shed 7 bases, with 12 bases lying between them. DNA of the CDR3: TGTGCCAGCTCCCTAGAGGTCGGTGAAAAACTGTTTTTT. Encoded protein: CASSLEVGEKLFF.

This clone came up a few times. The chain joins TRBV19 to TRBJ2-1, with 7 bases matching TRBD2. CDR1 and CDR2 (germline): LNHDA, SQIVND (reference sequence). V shed 7 bases, J shed 2 bases, and the junction held 2 bases outside the gene matches. This CDR3 has 13 residues. CDR3 nucleotide sequence: TGTGCCAGTATGGGGGGGACCTACAATGAGCAGTTCTTC. Protein sequence: CASMGGTYNEQFF.

The CDR3 region is CASSLRDSSVNIYEQYF. CDR3 sequence (DNA): TGTGCCAGCAGCTTACGGGATTCTAGCGTCAACATCTACGAGCAGTACTTC. This chain joins TRBV7-9 and TRBJ2-7; D may be TRBD2 (6 bases). The CDR3 totals 17 residues. V was trimmed by 2 bases and J by 3 bases, leaving 20 bases between them. Germline V CDR1 and CDR2: SEHNR, FQNEAQ (reference sequence).

The rearrangement links TRBV11-1 to TRBJ2-5; TRBD1 matches 7 bases. In germline, CDR1 is SGHAT, CDR2 FQDESV (reference sequence). Unmatched junction bases numbered 7, after V lost 5 bases and J lost 1 base. This CDR3 comprises 15 residues. The CDR3 nucleotides read TGTGCCAGCAGCCATCCCGGGACAGTCCAAGAGACCCAGTACTTC. Amino acid sequence: CASSHPGTVQETQYF. Based on the CDR3 plus reference TRBV11-1 and TRBJ2-5, the full variable domain is EAEVAQSPRYKITEKSQAVAFWCDPISGHATLYWYRQILGQGPELLVQFQDESVVDDSQLPKDRFSAERLKGVDSTLKIQPAELGDSAMYLCASSHPGTVQETQYFGPGTRLLVL.

The chain is built from TRBV6-4 and TRBJ1-2; TRBD1 agrees at 9 bases. Germline V gene sequence: CDR1 MRHNA, CDR2 SNTAGT. CDR3 size: 13 residues. J gave up 7 bases and V 0 bases, and 0 bases lay outside the gene matches. The CDR3 DNA follows: TGTGCCAGCAGTGACTCGGGACAGGGTGGCTACACCTTC. It codes for CASSDSGQGGYTF.

V is TRBV7-8 and J is TRBJ1-5, with D unclear. The CDR3 is 18 amino acids. From germline, CDR1 is SGHVS and CDR2 FQNEAQ. V dropped 4 bases and J dropped 0 bases, with 19 bases sitting between them. CDR3 residues: CASSSVKRLADSNQPQHF. The CDR3 nucleotides read TGTGCCAGCAGCTCGGTGAAACGACTCGCGGATAGCAATCAGCCCCAGCATTTT.

The CDR3 DNA reads as TGTGCCTCCAAAGGGGGAGAAACGACGAACACCGGGGAGCTGTTTTTT. Translation: CASKGGETTNTGELFF. The chain has TRBV10-3 and TRBJ2-2; possible D gene TRBD1, 6 bases. The V and J ends lost 11 bases and 0 bases respectively, with 19 bases between them. The V gene's germline CDR1 is ENHRY and CDR2 SYGVKD. The CDR3 has 16 residues.

The chain combines TRBV4-1 with TRBJ2-1; 7 nucleotides agree with TRBD1. Trimming took 2 bases from V and 1 from J; bases not matched to a gene: 5. The CDR3 is 16 amino acids. The germline V gene encodes CDR1 MGHRA and CDR2 YSYEKL. CDR3 protein: CASSQLQGSSYNEQFF. The DNA for the CDR3 is TGCGCCAGCAGCCAATTACAGGGGTCTTCCTACAATGAGCAGTTCTTC.